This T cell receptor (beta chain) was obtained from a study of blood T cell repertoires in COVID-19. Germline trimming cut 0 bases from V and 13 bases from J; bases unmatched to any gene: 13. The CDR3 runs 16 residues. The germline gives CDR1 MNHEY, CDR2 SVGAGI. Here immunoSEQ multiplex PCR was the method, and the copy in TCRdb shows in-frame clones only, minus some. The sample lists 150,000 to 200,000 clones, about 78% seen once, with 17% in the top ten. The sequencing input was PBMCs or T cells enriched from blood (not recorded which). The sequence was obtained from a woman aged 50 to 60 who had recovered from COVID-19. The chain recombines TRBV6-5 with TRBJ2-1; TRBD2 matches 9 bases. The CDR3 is CASSYSKNPGGRAQFF. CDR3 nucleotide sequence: TGTGCCAGCAGTTACTCGAAAAACCCTGGCGGGAGGGCCCAGTTCTTC.